This TCR beta chain was sequenced in a study of breast tumors, draining lymph nodes, adjacent tissues (dated by TCRdb to 2015 to 2016). For the study in its entirety: In breast cancer patients, the study compared the TCR beta repertoires of tumor, adjacent nontumor tissue and axillary lymph nodes. The study was designed to assess the relationships and possible T-cell exchange between tumor, surrounding tissue and draining lymph node repertoires in human breast cancer. Broad study findings and their caveats: Tumor and nontumor tissue repertoires were found to be significantly more similar in luminal-like than in basal-like breast cancer. T-cell repertoire diversity in tumors was found to be lower than in lymph nodes but higher than in nontumor tissue, and preferential V and J gene usage was observed. The data were considered consistent with most tumor T cells being derived from the lymph node and subsequently expanding within tumor tissue. The conclusion that tumor T cells originate in lymph nodes was presented as consistent with a hypothesis rather than as directly demonstrated.

Comment on this clonotype: No cognate antigen has been identified for it. It is unclear where the CDR3 begins or ends on the DNA, so no DNA is shown, and the CDR3 is as TCRdb lists it.

Sequenced using an Illumina HiSeq 2000. TCR beta chain libraries were generated through multiplex PCR amplification. High-throughput sequencing was used to analyze the amplified TCR beta chain products. The public reads were run again by TCRdb, first through fastp at Q25 and then through MiXCR, and only productive beta chains were kept. All rows with the same CDR3 protein become a single entry with the most common DNA and genes. A total of 70,000 or so distinct CDR3 sequences appear in this sample, 43% of them only once. The ten biggest clones cover approximately 9.1% of the sample. The germline V gene (reference sequence) sets CDR1 to SEHNR and CDR2 to FQNEAQ. The CDR3 runs 21 amino acids, cysteine and phenylalanine included.

The source material was breast tumor tissue. The clonotype was recovered from a female donor with breast cancer. Some clones in this sample may be carry-over from other donors' samples. The rearrangement combines TRBV7-9 with TRBJ2-1; the table's TRBD2 call for D was not verified on the DNA. The CDR3 sequence is CASSLEYFCATRLADNNEQFF.